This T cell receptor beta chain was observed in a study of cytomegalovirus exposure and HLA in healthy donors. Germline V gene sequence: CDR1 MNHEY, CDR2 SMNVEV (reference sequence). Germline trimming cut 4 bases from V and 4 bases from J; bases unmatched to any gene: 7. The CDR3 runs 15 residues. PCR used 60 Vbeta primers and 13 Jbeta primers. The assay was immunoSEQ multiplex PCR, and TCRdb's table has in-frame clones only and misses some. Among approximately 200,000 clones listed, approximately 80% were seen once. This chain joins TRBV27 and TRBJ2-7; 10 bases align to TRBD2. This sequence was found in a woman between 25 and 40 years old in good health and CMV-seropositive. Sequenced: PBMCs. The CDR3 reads CASSYTLAGLYEQYF. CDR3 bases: TGTGCCAGCAGTTACACACTAGCGGGGTTGTACGAGCAGTACTTC.